This paragraph reports one T cell receptor beta chain. These data come from a study of T cells in localized non-small cell lung cancer. There are 15 residues in the CDR3. Germline V lookup: CDR1 MNHEY, CDR2 SVGAGI. Trimming removed 2 bases from V and 0 bases from J, with 8 bases in between. TCRdb's table, derived via immunoSEQ multiplex PCR, lists solely in-frame clones and lacks some. This table holds about 30,000 clones, 94% found once. The V and J genes are TRBV6-5 and TRBJ2-1; D gene uncertain. The sequenced sample was peripheral blood, obtained before any cancer treatment. This TCR derives from a woman between 40 and 69 years old with stage I lung adenocarcinoma. CDR3 nucleotide sequence: TGTGCCAGCAGTTACGGCCTGCCCTCCTACAATGAGCAGTTCTTC. Translation gives CASSYGLPSYNEQFF.